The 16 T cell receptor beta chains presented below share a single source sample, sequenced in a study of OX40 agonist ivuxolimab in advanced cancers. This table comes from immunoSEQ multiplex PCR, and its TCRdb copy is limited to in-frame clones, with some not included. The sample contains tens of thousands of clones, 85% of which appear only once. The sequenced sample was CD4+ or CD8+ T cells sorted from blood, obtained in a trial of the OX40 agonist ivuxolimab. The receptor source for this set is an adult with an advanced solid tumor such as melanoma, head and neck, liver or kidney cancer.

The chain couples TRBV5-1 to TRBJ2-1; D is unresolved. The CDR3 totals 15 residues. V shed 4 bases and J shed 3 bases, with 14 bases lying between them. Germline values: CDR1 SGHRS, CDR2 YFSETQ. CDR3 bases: TGCGCCAGCAGCGCCGGAGACTTCAACTACAATGAGCAGTTCTTC. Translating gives CASSAGDFNYNEQFF.

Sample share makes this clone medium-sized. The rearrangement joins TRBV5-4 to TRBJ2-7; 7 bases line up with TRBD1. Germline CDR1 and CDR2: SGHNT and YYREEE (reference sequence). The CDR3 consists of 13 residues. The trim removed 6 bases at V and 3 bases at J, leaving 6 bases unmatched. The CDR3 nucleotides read TGTGCCAGCACCGTCCGGGACAGCTACGAGCAGTACTTC. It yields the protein CASTVRDSYEQYF.

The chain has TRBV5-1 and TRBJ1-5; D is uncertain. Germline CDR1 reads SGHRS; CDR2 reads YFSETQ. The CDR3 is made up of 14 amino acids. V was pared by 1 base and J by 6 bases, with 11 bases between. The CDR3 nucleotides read TGCGCCAGCAGCTTGTTCGGGGAGGGTCAGCCCCAGCATTTT. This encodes CASSLFGEGQPQHF.

The CDR3 here is CASRGTGEGTQYF. In DNA, the CDR3 is TGCGCCAGCAGGGGGACAGGGGAAGGGACCCAGTACTTC. V and J are TRBV5-1 and TRBJ2-5; 10 positions match TRBD1. CDR1 is SGHRS and CDR2 is YFSETQ in the germline V gene. Trimming removed 5 bases from V and 7 bases from J; junction bases left unmatched: 5. The CDR3 sequence is 13 residues long.

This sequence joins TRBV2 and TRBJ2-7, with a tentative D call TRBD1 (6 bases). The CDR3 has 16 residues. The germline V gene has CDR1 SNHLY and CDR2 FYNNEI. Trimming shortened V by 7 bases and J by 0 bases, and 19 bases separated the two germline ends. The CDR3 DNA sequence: TGTGCCAGCATTCCCACCCCGGGACACCTCTCCTACGAGCAGTACTTC. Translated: CASIPTPGHLSYEQYF. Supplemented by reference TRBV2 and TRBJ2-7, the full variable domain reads EPEVTQTPSHQVTQMGQEVILRCVPISNHLYFYWYRQILGQKVEFLVSFYNNEISEKSEIFDDQFSVERPDGSNFTLKIRSTKLEDSAMYFCASIPTPGHLSYEQYFGPGTRLTVT.

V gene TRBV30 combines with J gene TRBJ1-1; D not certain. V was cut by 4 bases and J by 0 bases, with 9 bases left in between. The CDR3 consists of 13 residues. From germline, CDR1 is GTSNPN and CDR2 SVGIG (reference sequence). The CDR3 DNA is TGTGCCTGGACTAAGGCGATGAACACTGAAGCTTTCTTT. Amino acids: CAWTKAMNTEAFF.

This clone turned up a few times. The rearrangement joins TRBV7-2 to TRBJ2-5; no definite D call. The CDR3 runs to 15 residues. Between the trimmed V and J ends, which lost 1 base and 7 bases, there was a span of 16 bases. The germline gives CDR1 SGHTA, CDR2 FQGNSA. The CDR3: CASSLGAGSPGTQYF. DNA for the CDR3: TGTGCCAGCAGCTTAGGGGCAGGTTCTCCGGGGACCCAGTACTTC.

CDR3 residues: CAWSSRRNEKLFF. As DNA, the CDR3 is TGTGCCTGGAGTAGTCGGAGGAATGAAAAACTGTTTTTT. The chain couples TRBV30 to TRBJ1-4; no firm D call. Germline-derived CDR1 and CDR2 are GTSNPN and SVGIG (reference sequence). The CDR3 extends over 13 amino acids. V was pared by 2 bases and J by 5 bases, with 9 bases between.

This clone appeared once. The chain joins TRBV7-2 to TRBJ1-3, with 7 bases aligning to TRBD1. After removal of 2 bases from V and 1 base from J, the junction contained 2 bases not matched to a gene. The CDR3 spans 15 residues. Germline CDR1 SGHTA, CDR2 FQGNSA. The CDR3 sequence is CASSLKGASGNTIYF. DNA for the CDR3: TGTGCCAGCAGCTTAAAGGGGGCGTCTGGAAACACCATATATTTT.

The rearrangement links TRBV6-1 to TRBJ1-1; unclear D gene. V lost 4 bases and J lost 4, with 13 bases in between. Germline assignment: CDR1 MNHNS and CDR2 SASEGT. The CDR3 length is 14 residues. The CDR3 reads CASSAAGWSTEAFF. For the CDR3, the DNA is TGTGCCAGCAGTGCGGCGGGGTGGAGCACTGAAGCTTTCTTT.

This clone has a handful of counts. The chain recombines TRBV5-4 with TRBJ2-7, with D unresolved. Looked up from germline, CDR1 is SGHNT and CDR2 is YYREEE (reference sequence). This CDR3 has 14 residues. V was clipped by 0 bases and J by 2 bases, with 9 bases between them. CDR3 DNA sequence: TGTGCCAGCAGCTTGGGCGTCAGAACCTACGAGCAGTACTTC. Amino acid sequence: CASSLGVRTYEQYF.

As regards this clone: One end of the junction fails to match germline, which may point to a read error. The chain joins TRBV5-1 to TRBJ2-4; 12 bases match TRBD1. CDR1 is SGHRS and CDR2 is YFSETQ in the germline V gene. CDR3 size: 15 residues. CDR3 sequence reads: CASSFAGTGGERWNF. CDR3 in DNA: TGCGCCAGCAGCTTTGCCGGGACAGGGGGCGAAAGGTGGAACTTC.

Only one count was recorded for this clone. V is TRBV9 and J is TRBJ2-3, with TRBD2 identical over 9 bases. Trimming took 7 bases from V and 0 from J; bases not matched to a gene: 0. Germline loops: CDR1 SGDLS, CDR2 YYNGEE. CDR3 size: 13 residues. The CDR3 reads CASAGGSTDTQYF. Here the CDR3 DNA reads TGTGCCAGCGCGGGGGGGAGCACAGATACGCAGTATTTT.

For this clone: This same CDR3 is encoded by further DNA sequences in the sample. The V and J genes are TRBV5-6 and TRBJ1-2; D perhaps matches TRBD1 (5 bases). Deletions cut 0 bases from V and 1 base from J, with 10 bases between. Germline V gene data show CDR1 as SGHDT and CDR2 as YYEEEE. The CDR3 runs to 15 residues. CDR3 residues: CASSLGGTVNYGYTF. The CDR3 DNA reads TGTGCCAGCAGCTTGGGGGGGACGGTTAACTATGGCTACACCTTC.

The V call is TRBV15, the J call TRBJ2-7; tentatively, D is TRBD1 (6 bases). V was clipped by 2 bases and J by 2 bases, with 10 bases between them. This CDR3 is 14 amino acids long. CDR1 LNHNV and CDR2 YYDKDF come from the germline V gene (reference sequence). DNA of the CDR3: TGTGCCACCAGCAGACGGGACATCCCCTACGAGCAGTACTTC. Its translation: CATSRRDIPYEQYF. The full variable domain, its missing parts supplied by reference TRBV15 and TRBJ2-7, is DAMVIQNPRYQVTQFGKPVTLSCSQTLNHNVMYWYQQKSSQAPKLLFHYYDKDFNNEADTPDNFQSRRPNTSFCFLDIRSPGLGDTAMYLCATSRRDIPYEQYFGPGTRLTVT.

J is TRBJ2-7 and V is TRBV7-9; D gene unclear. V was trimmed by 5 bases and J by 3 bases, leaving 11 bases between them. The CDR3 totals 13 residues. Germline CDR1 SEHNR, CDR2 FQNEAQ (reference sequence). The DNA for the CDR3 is TGTGCCAGCAGCCCTAACATAGACTACGAGCAGTACTTC. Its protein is CASSPNIDYEQYF.